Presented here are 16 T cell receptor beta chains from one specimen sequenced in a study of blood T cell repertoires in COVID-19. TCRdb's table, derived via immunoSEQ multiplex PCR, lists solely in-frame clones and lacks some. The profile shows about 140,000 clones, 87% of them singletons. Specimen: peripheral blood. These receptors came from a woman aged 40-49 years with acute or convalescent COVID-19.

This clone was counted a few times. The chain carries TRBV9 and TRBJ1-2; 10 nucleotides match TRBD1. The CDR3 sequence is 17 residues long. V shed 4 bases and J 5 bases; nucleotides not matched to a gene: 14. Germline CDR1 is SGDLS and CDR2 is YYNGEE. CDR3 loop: CASSPGTGASLRYGYTF. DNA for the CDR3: TGTGCCAGCAGCCCCGGGACAGGGGCCTCTCTACGTTATGGCTACACCTTC.

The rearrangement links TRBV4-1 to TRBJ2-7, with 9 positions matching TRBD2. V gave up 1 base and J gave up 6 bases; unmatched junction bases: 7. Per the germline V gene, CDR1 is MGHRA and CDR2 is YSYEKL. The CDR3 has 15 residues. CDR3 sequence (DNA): TGCGCCAGCAGCCAAGCTAGCGGGGAGGTTGGCGAGCAGTACTTC. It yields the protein CASSQASGEVGEQYF.

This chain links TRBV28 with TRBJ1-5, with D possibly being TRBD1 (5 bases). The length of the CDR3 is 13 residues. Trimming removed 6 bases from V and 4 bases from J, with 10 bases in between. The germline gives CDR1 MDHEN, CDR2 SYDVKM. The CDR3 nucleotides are TGTGCCAGCAGCAGGGTACGTAATCAGCCCCAGCATTTT. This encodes CASSRVRNQPQHF. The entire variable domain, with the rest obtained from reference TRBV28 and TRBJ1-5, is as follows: DVKVTQSSRYLVKRTGEKVFLECVQDMDHENMFWYRQDPGLGLRLIYFSYDVKMKEKGDIPEGYSVSREKKERFSLILESASTNQTSMYLCASSRVRNQPQHFGDGTRLSIL.

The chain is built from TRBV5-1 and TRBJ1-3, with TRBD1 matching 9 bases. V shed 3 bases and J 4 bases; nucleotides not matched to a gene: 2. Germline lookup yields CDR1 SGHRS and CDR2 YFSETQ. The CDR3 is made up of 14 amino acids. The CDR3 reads CASSSQGAGNTIYF. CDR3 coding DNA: TGCGCCAGCAGCTCACAGGGGGCAGGAAACACCATATATTTT.

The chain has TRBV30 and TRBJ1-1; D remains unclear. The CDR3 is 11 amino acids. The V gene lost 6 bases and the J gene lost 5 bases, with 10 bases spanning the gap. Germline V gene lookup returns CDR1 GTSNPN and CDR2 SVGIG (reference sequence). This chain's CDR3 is CACSDWTEAFF. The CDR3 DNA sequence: TGTGCCTGTTCAGATTGGACTGAAGCTTTCTTT.

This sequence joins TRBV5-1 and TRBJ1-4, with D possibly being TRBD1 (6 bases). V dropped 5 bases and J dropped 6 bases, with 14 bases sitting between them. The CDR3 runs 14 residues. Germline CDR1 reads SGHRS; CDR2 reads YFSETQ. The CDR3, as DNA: TGCGCCAGCAGGGGGGCAGTATTTGATGAAAAACTGTTTTTT. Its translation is CASRGAVFDEKLFF.

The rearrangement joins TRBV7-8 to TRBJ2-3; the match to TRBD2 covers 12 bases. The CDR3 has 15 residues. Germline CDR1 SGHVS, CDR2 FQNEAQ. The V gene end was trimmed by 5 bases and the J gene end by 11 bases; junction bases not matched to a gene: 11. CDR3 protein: CASSQTSGRPGGQYF. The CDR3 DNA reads TGTGCCAGCAGCCAGACTAGCGGGAGACCCGGGGGGCAGTATTTT.

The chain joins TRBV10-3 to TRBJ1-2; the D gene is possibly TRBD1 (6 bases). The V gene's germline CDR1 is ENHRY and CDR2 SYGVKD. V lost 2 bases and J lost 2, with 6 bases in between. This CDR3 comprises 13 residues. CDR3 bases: TGTGCCATCAGTGAGGGACAGAACTATGGCTACACCTTC. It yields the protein CAISEGQNYGYTF.

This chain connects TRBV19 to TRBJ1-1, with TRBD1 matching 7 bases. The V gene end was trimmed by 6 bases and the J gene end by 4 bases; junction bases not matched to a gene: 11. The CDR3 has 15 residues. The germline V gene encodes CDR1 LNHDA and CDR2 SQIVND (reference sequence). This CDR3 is CASSRGQDHGTEAFF. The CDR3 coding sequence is TGTGCCAGTAGCCGAGGACAGGACCATGGCACTGAAGCTTTCTTT.

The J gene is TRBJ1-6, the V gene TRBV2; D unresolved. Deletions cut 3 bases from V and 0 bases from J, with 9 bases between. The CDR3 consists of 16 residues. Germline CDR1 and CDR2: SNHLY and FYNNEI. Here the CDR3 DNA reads TGTGCCAGCAGTGAGGGGAGAGGCTCCTATAATTCACCCCTCCACTTT. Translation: CASSEGRGSYNSPLHF.

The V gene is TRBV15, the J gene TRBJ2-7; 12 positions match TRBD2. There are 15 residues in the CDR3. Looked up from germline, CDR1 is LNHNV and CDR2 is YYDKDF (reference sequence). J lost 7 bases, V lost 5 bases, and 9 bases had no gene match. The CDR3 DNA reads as TGTGCCACCAGCGTCGGGACTAGCGGGTTTAGGGAGCAGTACTTC. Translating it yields CATSVGTSGFREQYF.

In DNA, the CDR3 is TGTGCCACCAGTGATGCGACAGGGTTACATGAGCAGTTCTTC. Its protein product is CATSDATGLHEQFF. V usage is TRBV24-1 and J usage is TRBJ2-1; 7 bases match TRBD1. The CDR3 loop spans 14 amino acids. J gave up 8 bases and V 3 bases, and 6 bases lay outside the gene matches. In germline, CDR1 is KGHDR, CDR2 SFDVKD.

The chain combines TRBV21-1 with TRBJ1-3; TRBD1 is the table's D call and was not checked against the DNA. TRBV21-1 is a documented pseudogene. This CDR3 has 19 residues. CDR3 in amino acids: CASSKPGAGGLRSGNTIYF. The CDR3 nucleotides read TGTGCCAGCAGCAAACCGGGGGCAGGGGGCCTTAGATCTGGAAACACCATATATTTT.

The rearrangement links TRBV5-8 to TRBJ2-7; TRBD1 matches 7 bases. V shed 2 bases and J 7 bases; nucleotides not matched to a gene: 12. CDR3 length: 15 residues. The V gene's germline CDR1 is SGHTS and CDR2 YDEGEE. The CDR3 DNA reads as TGTGCCAGCAGCTTCGGTGGGACAGCTAAACGGGAGCAGTACTTC. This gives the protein CASSFGGTAKREQYF. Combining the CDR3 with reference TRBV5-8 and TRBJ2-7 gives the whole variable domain EAGVTQSPTHLIKTRGQQATLRCSPISGHTSVYWYQQALGLGLQFLLWYDEGEERNRGNFPPRFSGRQFPNYSSELNVNALELEDSALYLCASSFGGTAKREQYFGPGTRLTVT.

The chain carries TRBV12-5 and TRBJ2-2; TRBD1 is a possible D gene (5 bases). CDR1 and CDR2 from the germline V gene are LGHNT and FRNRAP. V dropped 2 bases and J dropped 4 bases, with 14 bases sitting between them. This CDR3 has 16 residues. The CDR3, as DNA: TGTGCTAGTGGTTTGTCCACAGGTCCGGCCACCGGGGAGCTGTTTTTT. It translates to CASGLSTGPATGELFF.

The CDR3: CASSLASRIHEQYF. The CDR3 nucleotides read TGTGCCAGCAGCTTAGCCTCTAGGATCCACGAGCAGTACTTC. The chain links TRBV7-2 to TRBJ2-7; D unclear. Trimming left V 0 bases short and J 5 bases short, with 11 bases between. CDR3 length: 14 amino acids. The V gene's germline CDR1 is SGHTA and CDR2 FQGNSA.